This T cell receptor beta chain was recovered during a study of blood T cell repertoires in COVID-19. Data came from immunoSEQ multiplex PCR; TCRdb stores just in-frame clones and leaves some out. The sample shows fewer than 300,000 clones, more than 85% of them seen only once. The length of the CDR3 is 14 residues. Germline V gene sequence: CDR1 SEHNR, CDR2 FQNEAQ (reference sequence). Trimming took off 4 bases at V and 2 bases at J, with 12 bases between the two ends. The TCR sequence derives from a man under 40 with acute or convalescent COVID-19. The specimen was peripheral blood. This sequence joins TRBV7-9 and TRBJ2-7; D not certain. In DNA, the CDR3 is TGTGCCAGCAGCTCTAGTCTCCGGACCTACGAGCAGTACTTC. Encoded protein: CASSSSLRTYEQYF.